This paragraph reports one T cell receptor (beta chain). The repertoire was sequenced with immunoSEQ multiplex PCR; TCRdb's copy has only in-frame clones and lacks some. The sample includes around 26,000 clones, over 75% seen only once; the top ten take approximately 48%. These data are taken from a study of OX40 agonist ivuxolimab in advanced cancers. The overall study: Age averaged about 66 years (range roughly 23 to 79), and less than 85% were male.

V lost 8 bases and J lost 0, with 10 bases in between. This CDR3 region has 14 residues. Germline values: CDR1 MGHRA, CDR2 YSYEKL. The sample consisted of CD4+ or CD8+ T cells sorted from blood, taken in a trial of the OX40 agonist ivuxolimab. V and J are TRBV4-1 and TRBJ2-2, with TRBD2 as a possible D gene (5 bases). The sequence derives from an adult with an advanced solid tumor such as melanoma, head and neck, liver or kidney cancer. Here the CDR3 reads CASEVGANTGELFF. The CDR3 DNA reads as TGCGCCAGCGAAGTGGGAGCGAACACCGGGGAGCTGTTTTTT.